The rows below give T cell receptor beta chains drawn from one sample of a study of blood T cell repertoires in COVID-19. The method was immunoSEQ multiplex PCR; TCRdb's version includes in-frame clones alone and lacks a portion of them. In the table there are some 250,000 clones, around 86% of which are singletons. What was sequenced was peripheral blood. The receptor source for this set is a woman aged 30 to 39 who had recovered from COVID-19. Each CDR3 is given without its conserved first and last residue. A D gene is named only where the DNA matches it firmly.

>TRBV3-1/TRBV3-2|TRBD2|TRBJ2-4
ASSHVRPLAGGLAKNIQY
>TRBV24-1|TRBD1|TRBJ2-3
ATSVEQGPFTDTQY
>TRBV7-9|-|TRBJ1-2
ASSLDAGYYYGYT
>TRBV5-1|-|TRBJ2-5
ASSLAVGAQETQY
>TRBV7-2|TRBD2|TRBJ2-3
ASRKRGYADTQY
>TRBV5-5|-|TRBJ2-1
ASSLSPTNEQF
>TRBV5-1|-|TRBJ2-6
ASTLTGSLSGANVLT
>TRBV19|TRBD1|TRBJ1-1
ASSSTQGAFNTEAF
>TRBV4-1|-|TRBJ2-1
ASSQDLAGKTYNEQF
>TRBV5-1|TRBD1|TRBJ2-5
ASSFPDEGQGTLQETQY
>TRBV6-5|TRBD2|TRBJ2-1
ASRAGGFDEQF
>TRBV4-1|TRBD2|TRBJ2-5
ASSPGAGGQQETQY
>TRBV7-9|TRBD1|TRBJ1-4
ASSFPRDRVDEKLF
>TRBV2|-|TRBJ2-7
ASREQGPSYEQY
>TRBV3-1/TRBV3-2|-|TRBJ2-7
ASSQGQVSYEQY
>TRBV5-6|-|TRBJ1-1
ASSFLQGDTEAF
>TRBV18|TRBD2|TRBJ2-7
ASSPGGGSLYEQY
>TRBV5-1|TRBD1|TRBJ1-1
ASSLTGGSVNTEAF
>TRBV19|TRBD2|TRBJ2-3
ASSIDRASGGPTDTQY
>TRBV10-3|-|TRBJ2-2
AISESVGANTGELF
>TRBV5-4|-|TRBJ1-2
ASSFDSSNYGYT
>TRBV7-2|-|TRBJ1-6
ASSPFAGGYNSPLH
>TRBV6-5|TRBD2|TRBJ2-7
ASSLGTTSYEQY
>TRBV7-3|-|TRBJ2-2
ASSLTRAELF
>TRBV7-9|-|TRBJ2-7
ASSLEGDEQY
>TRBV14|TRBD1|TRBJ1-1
ASSQEPKGAHAF
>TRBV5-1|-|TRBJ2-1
ASSLGAAGLNEQF
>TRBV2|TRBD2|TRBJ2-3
ASREGLAGALATQY
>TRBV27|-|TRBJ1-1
ASSYTGMNTEAF
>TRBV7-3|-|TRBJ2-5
ASSLGGWEQETQY
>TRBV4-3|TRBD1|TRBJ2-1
ASSQNIQGNEQF